The clone carrying this T cell receptor beta chain was counted only a few times. Together with a sample-barcoded 5' primer, a J-beta primer mix was included in a second PCR lasting about 7 to 11 cycles. TCRdb ran MiXCR on the 5' RACE reads and lists one entry per CDR3 protein. The table has some 750,000 distinct CDR3 sequences, 20% to 25% seen once. The record originates from a study of blood T cells in healthy people across ages. Material for sequencing was blood. The TCR sequence derives from a man between 65 and 80 years old in good health.

In DNA form, the CDR3 reads TGCAGTGCTAGAGCTAGCGGGAGACAGACCCAGTACTTC. This gives the protein CSARASGRQTQYF. This sequence joins TRBV20-1 and TRBJ2-5; 10 bases align to TRBD2. V lost 1 base to trimming and J lost 6 bases; unmatched junction nucleotides: 2. The CDR3 has 13 amino acids. Germline V lookup: CDR1 DFQATT, CDR2 SNEGSKA (reference sequence).